This entry features one T cell receptor (beta chain) sequence. What it binds is not known. The data were taken from a study of post-analysis software for immune sequencing data. Study-level findings and limits: In patients, TRBV5-6, TRBV5-1 and TRBV20-1 belonged to five or six TRBV segments found more frequently than in controls. Samples from a shared batch, those prepared together, strongly co-clustered by F measure. Relative to controls, patients with multiple sclerosis showed significantly lower normalized Chao1 diversity.

Prepared TCR beta cDNA libraries contained unique molecular identifiers. cDNA molecules numbering about half a million came from approximately 0.91 to 9.4 million T cells. MiXCR was run by TCRdb on the PCR reads, yielding one entry per CDR3 protein. The sample yields about 540,000 distinct CDR3 sequences, around a third seen once. Germline assignment: CDR1 DFQATT and CDR2 SNEGSKA (reference sequence). Trimming cost V 5 bases and J 0 bases, with 9 bases left between them. The CDR3 length is 13 residues. Sequencing input: blood. The sequence derives from a girl aged 2-17 years with multiple sclerosis. This chain uses TRBV20-1 with TRBJ2-3, with D hard to call. The CDR3 reads CSAERWSTDTQYF. The CDR3 bases are TGCAGTGCTGAGAGGTGGAGCACAGATACGCAGTATTTT.